Presented here are 3 T cell receptor beta chains from one specimen sequenced in a study of blood T cell repertoires in COVID-19. The data were produced by immunoSEQ multiplex PCR, yet TCRdb's version contains in-frame clones alone and is incomplete. The sample carries roughly 200,000 clones, approximately 80% recorded once. The sample consisted of peripheral blood. All receptors come from a woman aged 40 to 50 with COVID-19, enrolled during active disease.

V is TRBV7-9 and J is TRBJ2-7, with D unclear. The length of the CDR3 is 16 residues. V was cut by 1 base and J by 0 bases, with 13 bases left in between. The germline V gene encodes CDR1 SEHNR and CDR2 FQNEAQ (reference sequence). The CDR3 DNA follows: TGTGCCAGCAGCTTAGTGCTCCAGGCGAGCTCCTACGAGCAGTACTTC. The encoded protein is CASSLVLQASSYEQYF.

This clone was picked up one time. The chain has TRBV20-1 and TRBJ2-3; TRBD2 might be the D (7 bases). This CDR3 contains 15 residues. Trimming cost V 3 bases and J 5 bases, with 18 bases left between them. Per the germline V gene, CDR1 is DFQATT and CDR2 is SNEGSKA (reference sequence). CDR3 nucleotides: TGCAGTGCTAGTTGGGCGGGGGCGGCCTTAGATACGCAGTATTTT. As protein: CSASWAGAALDTQYF.

Here the CDR3 reads CASRPRGFDEQYV. As DNA, the CDR3 is TGTGCCAGCAGGCCTCGAGGGTTCGACGAGCAGTACGTC. The chain has TRBV2 and TRBJ2-7; TRBD2 is a possible D gene (5 bases). This CDR3 spans 13 amino acids. CDR1 is SNHLY and CDR2 is FYNNEI in the germline V gene. Trimming took off 6 bases at V and 5 bases at J, with 14 bases between the two ends.